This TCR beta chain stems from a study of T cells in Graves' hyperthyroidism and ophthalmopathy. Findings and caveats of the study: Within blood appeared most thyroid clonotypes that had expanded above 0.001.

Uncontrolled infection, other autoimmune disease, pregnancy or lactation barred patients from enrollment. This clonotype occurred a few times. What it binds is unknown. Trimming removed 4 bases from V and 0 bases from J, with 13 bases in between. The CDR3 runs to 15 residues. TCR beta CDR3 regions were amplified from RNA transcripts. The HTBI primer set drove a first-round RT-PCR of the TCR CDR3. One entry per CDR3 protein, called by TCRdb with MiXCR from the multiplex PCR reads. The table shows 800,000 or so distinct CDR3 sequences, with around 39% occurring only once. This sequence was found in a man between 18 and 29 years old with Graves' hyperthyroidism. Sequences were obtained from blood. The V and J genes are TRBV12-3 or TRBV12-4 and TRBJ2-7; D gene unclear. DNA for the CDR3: TGTGCCAGCAGTTGGTCCCCGGGCAGCTCCTACGAGCAGTACTTC. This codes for CASSWSPGSSYEQYF.